The 15 T cell receptor beta chains below all came from one sample that was sequenced in a study of blood T cell repertoires in COVID-19. Here immunoSEQ multiplex PCR was the method, and the copy in TCRdb shows in-frame clones only, minus some. Among approximately 33,000 clones, roughly nine tenths were seen once, and the ten largest hold around a fifth. Input material: peripheral blood. Every receptor here comes from a man aged 70 or older with acute or convalescent COVID-19.

V usage is TRBV5-1 and J usage is TRBJ2-1, with TRBD2 matching 11 bases. This CDR3 contains 15 residues. Trimming took 6 bases from V and 4 from J; bases not matched to a gene: 6. The germline gives CDR1 SGHRS, CDR2 YFSETQ. The CDR3 reads CASTPGLAAYNEQFF. The CDR3 nucleotides read TGCGCCAGCACCCCGGGACTAGCGGCTTACAATGAGCAGTTCTTC. Full variable domain (rest looked up from reference TRBV5-1 and TRBJ2-1): KAGVTQTPRYLIKTRGQQVTLSCSPISGHRSVSWYQQTPGQGLQFLFEYFSETQRNKGNFPGRFSGRQFSNSRSEMNVSTLELGDSALYLCASTPGLAAYNEQFFGPGTRLTVL.

The rearrangement joins TRBV3-1 (or the pseudogene TRBV3-2) to TRBJ1-1, with a tentative D call TRBD1 (5 bases). This CDR3 is built from 14 residues. Trimming stripped 0 bases from V and 5 bases from J, with 10 bases between. Per germline, CDR1 LGHDT and CDR2 YNNKEL (reference sequence). CDR3 loop: CASSQDYRGTEAFF. The CDR3 bases are TGTGCCAGCAGCCAAGACTACCGGGGGACTGAAGCTTTCTTT.

For the CDR3, the DNA is TGCGCCAGCAGCCGGCACTACGCACAGGTAAATGAGCAGTTCTTC. Residues: CASSRHYAQVNEQFF. The J gene is TRBJ2-1, the V gene TRBV5-1; TRBD1 might be the D (5 bases). The CDR3 is 15 amino acids. CDR1 and CDR2 (germline): SGHRS, YFSETQ. Trimming pared 4 bases from V and 7 bases from J, leaving 18 bases between. The full variable domain, rest sourced from reference TRBV5-1 and TRBJ2-1, is KAGVTQTPRYLIKTRGQQVTLSCSPISGHRSVSWYQQTPGQGLQFLFEYFSETQRNKGNFPGRFSGRQFSNSRSEMNVSTLELGDSALYLCASSRHYAQVNEQFFGPGTRLTVL.

The gene calls are TRBV7-2 and TRBJ2-7; 8 bases are a match to TRBD1. Trimming cost V 3 bases and J 1 base; bases outside gene matches: 8. The CDR3 totals 16 residues. Per germline, CDR1 SGHTA and CDR2 FQGNSA. The CDR3 nucleotides read TGTGCCAGCAGCTTTGGGGCAGGGGGCGTATCCTACGAGCAGTACTTC. Translating it yields CASSFGAGGVSYEQYF.

The V gene is TRBV19, the J gene TRBJ1-2; 8 nucleotides match TRBD1. The junction had 8 bases not matched to a gene; V was cut back by 10 bases and J by 4 bases. Per germline, CDR1 LNHDA and CDR2 SQIVND (reference sequence). The CDR3 runs to 13 residues. The CDR3 here is CATIKQGGYGYTF. As DNA, the CDR3 is TGTGCCACAATTAAACAGGGGGGCTATGGCTACACCTTC.

V is TRBV27 and J is TRBJ1-2; 9 bases are a match to TRBD1. CDR1 is MNHEY, CDR2 SMNVEV, per germline (reference sequence). This CDR3 contains 14 residues. Losses at the gene ends were 3 bases for V and 4 bases for J; bases not matched to a gene: 3. CDR3 sequence: CASSLGQGRYGYTF. The CDR3 nucleotides are TGTGCCAGCAGTTTGGGACAGGGACGCTATGGCTACACCTTC.

This chain connects TRBV15 to TRBJ2-3; D uncertain. Between the trimmed V and J ends, which lost 1 base and 2 bases, there was a span of 7 bases. This CDR3 is built from 14 residues. The germline CDR1 and CDR2 sequences are LNHNV and YYDKDF (reference sequence). The CDR3 DNA is TGTGCCACCAGCAGAGGAGGCAACACAGATACGCAGTATTTT. The encoded protein is CATSRGGNTDTQYF.

The chain is built from TRBV10-1 and TRBJ2-1; D might be TRBD2 (5 bases). CDR1 WNHNN and CDR2 SYGVQD come from the germline V gene (reference sequence). Trimming shortened V by 10 bases and J by 5 bases, and 15 bases separated the two germline ends. CDR3 size: 13 residues. In DNA form, the CDR3 reads TGCGCCAACCGACCGGGAACCCACAATGAGCAGTTCTTC. Translating gives CANRPGTHNEQFF.

The table lists this clone with a few counts. V and J are TRBV27 and TRBJ2-7, with TRBD2 identical over 11 bases. CDR3 length equals 19 residues. Germline lookup yields CDR1 MNHEY and CDR2 SMNVEV (reference sequence). V shed 5 bases and J 2 bases; nucleotides not matched to a gene: 17. The CDR3, as DNA: TGTGCCAGCAGTAGCCAACAGGGGGCGACTAGCGGGGTTGCCTACGAGCAGTACTTC. It translates to CASSSQQGATSGVAYEQYF.

This chain connects TRBV3-1 (or the pseudogene TRBV3-2) to TRBJ2-2, with D hard to call. V was trimmed by 1 base and J by 7 bases, leaving 7 bases between them. The germline V gene has CDR1 LGHDT and CDR2 YNNKEL (reference sequence). The CDR3 is made up of 13 amino acids. The DNA for the CDR3 is TGTGCCAGCAGCCAAGTTAGCCGCGGGGAGCTGTTTTTT. Translating it yields CASSQVSRGELFF.

V and J are TRBV3-1 (or the pseudogene TRBV3-2) and TRBJ1-2, with D maybe TRBD1 (6 bases). Trimming left V 4 bases short and J 8 bases short, with 11 bases between. Per germline, CDR1 LGHDT and CDR2 YNNKEL (reference sequence). This CDR3 has 12 residues. CDR3 coding DNA: TGTGCCAGCAGCCCCCGCCAGGGGGGCTACACCTTC. Translation gives CASSPRQGGYTF.

The V and J genes are TRBV28 and TRBJ2-7, with 11 bases that match TRBD2. Per germline, CDR1 MDHEN and CDR2 SYDVKM. Trimming at V came to 5 bases and at J to 5 bases, leaving 8 bases not matched to a gene. This CDR3 spans 15 amino acids. The CDR3 region is CASSPQTSGIDEQYF. The CDR3 coding sequence is TGTGCCAGCAGTCCTCAGACTAGCGGGATCGACGAGCAGTACTTC.

The V and J genes are TRBV28 and TRBJ1-4, with D tentatively TRBD1 (5 bases). Germline lookup yields CDR1 MDHEN and CDR2 SYDVKM. This CDR3 region has 17 residues. Trimming pared 6 bases from V and 8 bases from J, leaving 25 bases between. CDR3 nucleotide sequence: TGTGCCAGCAGAAACTTCGAGACAGCCACCTTAGGGGAAAAACTGTTTTTT. This sequence encodes CASRNFETATLGEKLFF.

The V call is TRBV27, the J call TRBJ1-1, with a weak D call TRBD1 (6 bases). Germline V gene sequence: CDR1 MNHEY, CDR2 SMNVEV (reference sequence). Trimming shortened V by 2 bases and J by 6 bases, and 13 bases separated the two germline ends. This CDR3 has 14 residues. CDR3 DNA: TGTGCCAGCAGTTTAGGACAGTTTAATGCTGAAGCTTTCTTT. Its protein is CASSLGQFNAEAFF.

The chain has TRBV7-2 and TRBJ1-1; D not certain. Germline lookup yields CDR1 SGHTA and CDR2 FQGNSA. V lost 5 bases to trimming and J lost 1 base, with 8 bases between them. The CDR3 totals 13 residues. CDR3 sequence reads: CASSSLRNTEAFF. CDR3 bases: TGTGCCAGCAGCAGCCTAAGGAACACTGAAGCTTTCTTT.